This TCR beta chain comes out of a study of T cells in localized non-small cell lung cancer. Findings and caveats of the study: Within adjacent lung there appeared a median approximately 59 of the top 100 tumor clones. Since sequencing was restricted to only one region of the tumor, intratumor heterogeneity remains a possibility. Uninvolved neighboring lung showed the greatest T cell clonality, exceeding tumor. With higher T cell density in blood came longer overall survival.

Measured with immunoSEQ multiplex PCR; TCRdb has only the in-frame clones, and not every one. The data hold around 26,000 clones, with roughly 80% observed a single time. The germline CDR1 and CDR2 sequences are MNHNY and SVGAGI (reference sequence). With 4 bases removed from V and 5 bases from J, the gap between germline ends came to 18 bases. The length of the CDR3 is 16 residues. This clone was counted a single time. Its antigen is not identified. The receptor comes from a man aged 40-75 years with stage III squamous cell lung carcinoma. V gene TRBV6-6 combines with J gene TRBJ1-5; no clear D gene. The source was peripheral blood, collected before any cancer treatment. The chain's CDR3 is CASSSFGQLRHQPQHF. The CDR3 coding sequence is TGTGCCAGCAGTTCCTTCGGTCAACTTCGCCATCAGCCCCAGCATTTT.